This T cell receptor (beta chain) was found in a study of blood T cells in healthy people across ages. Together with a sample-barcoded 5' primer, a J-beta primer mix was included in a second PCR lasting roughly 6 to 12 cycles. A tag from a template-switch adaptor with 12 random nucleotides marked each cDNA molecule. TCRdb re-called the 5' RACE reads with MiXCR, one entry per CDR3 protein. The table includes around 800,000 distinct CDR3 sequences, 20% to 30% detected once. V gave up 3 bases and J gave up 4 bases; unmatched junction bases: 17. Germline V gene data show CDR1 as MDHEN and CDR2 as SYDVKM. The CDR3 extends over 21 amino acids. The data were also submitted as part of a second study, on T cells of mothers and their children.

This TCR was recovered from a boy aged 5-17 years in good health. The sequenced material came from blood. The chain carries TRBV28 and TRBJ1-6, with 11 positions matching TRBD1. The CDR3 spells CASSLIRTGGAKGKYNSPLHF. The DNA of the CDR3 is TGTGCCAGCAGTTTGATTCGGACAGGGGGCGCAAAAGGAAAATATAATTCACCCCTCCACTTT.